Here is one TCR beta chain with its context. The target of this receptor is not known. One base away there is no much larger clone; base qualities are not given. The donors were healthy, HIV-negative adults with no recently reported acute infections or vaccinations. Every donor was a Caucasian adult living in Nashville, Tennessee, USA. CD4+ T cells were enriched by magnetic negative selection; naive cells were then positively selected on CD45RA, and the negative fraction formed the memory subset. After blood collection by leukapheresis, PBMCs were isolated using Ficoll-Histopaque density gradient centrifugation and then cryopreserved in the vapor phase of liquid nitrogen. Purity and quantity of every magnetically sorted T cell population were checked by analytical flow cytometry. Genomic DNA was isolated from each sorted fraction and quantified by UV absorbance on a Nanodrop 2000c. The sample comes from a study of shared clonotypes between healthy human individuals (TCRdb year 2020). For the wider study: The cohort included three men and a couple of women between 18 and 49 years of age. For each donor, three plates each were used for CD4 naive and CD4 memory, two plates were used for CD8 naive, and one plate was used for CD8 memory. To estimate repertoire size and how much clonotype sharing occurs between individuals, the study deeply sequenced the blood TCR repertoires of five healthy adults. To increase sequencing depth and limit assay-specific biases, different laboratories used diverse techniques to prepare libraries and sequence TCR repertoires. Per donor, leukapheresis produced somewhere between about 0.85 and 9.5 billion PBMCs. The study at large found these results: Pairwise subsampling indicated that sequencing depth was expected to affect the degree of clonotype sharing among donors. Compared with non-shared clonotypes, the clonotypes found in all four sorted-subset donors had higher generation probabilities. Incomplete sequencing was indicated by rarefaction of sorted-subset datasets, despite the large sequencing depth. The small number of donors limited the genetic and exposure-history diversity represented. When a few donors were compared, the shared fraction of clonotypes was around 5% for naive CD4, around 3.5% for naive CD8, 2% to 2.5% for memory CD4, and around 0.37% for memory CD8. Only blood was sampled, and tissue TCR repertoires likely differ from those in blood. Larger estimated clonotype richness was generally found for naive subsets than for memory subsets.

Reading from cysteine to phenylalanine, the CDR3 counts 15 amino acids. The only DNA kept is the CDR3, 45 bases in frame from the first base. Taken from the germline V gene (reference sequence), the CDR1 and CDR2 loops are MNHEY and SMNVEV. V and J are trimmed by 5 bases and 9 bases, and the gene matches miss 12 bases of the junction. Using the deep immunoSEQ assay, TCR CDR3 regions were amplified from genomic DNA by multiplex PCR. Extracted genomic DNA from each cell subset was spread evenly across all wells of several immunoSEQ 96-well plates, with each plate serving as a replicate. For sorted subsets, approximately 200 ng of genomic DNA, equivalent to some 30,000 T cell genomes, went into each replicate PCR. The purified libraries were quantified using a Qubit 3.0 fluorometer, sized with a Bioanalyzer 2100, and then quantified again using the KAPA Library Quantification kit. Every immunoSEQ 96-well plate was sequenced on a dedicated single-read 150-cycle Illumina NextSeq 550 flow cell. Regarding the original processing steps: Because the immunoSEQ output held only junctional sequences and lacked quality scores, the filtering could not match the filtering applied to full-length reads. Sequences were annotated with PyIR, a Python wrapper for IgBLAST v1.9, and V/J genes and CDR3 were assigned using IMGT germline references. Any read was removed if the V/J assignment was weak (E-value above 1e-6), the CDR3 was missing, or the read contained stop codons, out-of-frame junctions, or ambiguous translated residues. A V3J clonotype was defined by an identical inferred V gene, J gene, and CDR3 amino acid sequence. Percentage overlap between repertoires was calculated by dividing the number of shared unique clonotypes by the size of the smaller repertoire. Three approaches were used to assess repertoire richness: RTK rarefaction, the Chao1 estimator, and Recon v2.1 estimates of unobserved clonotypes. Generation probabilities were computed with OLGA for all TCRbeta clonotypes obtained by the gDNA method from several donors. In its TCRdb copy, this immuneACCESS table keeps in-frame sequences only and misses some clones. Where compared with another copy, unresolved V genes explain less than half of these, and the others have no known cause. The V and J calls and clone size are taken from that table; D and trimming were inferred from the DNA. The sample includes some 2.4 million clones, with 93% observed a single time. About 0.39% of the sample is taken by the ten largest.

The sequencing input was naive CD4+ T cells from PBMCs. Reading the label with the study, this specimen's cell subset or site is: CD45RA+ positively selected. The chain uses TRBV27 and TRBJ2-1; TRBD1 agrees with 8 junctional bases. The source is a man younger than 35 in good health. Some clones in this sample may be carry-over from other donors' samples. Here is the DNA: TGTGCCAGCAGTCCCATATCCGACAGGGGAGGTGAGCAGTTCTTC. This yields the protein CASSPISDRGGEQFF.